Listed below are T cell receptor beta chains from one sample, sequenced in a study of T cell changes during pregnancy in multiple sclerosis. Libraries were prepared by immunoSEQ multiplex PCR; TCRdb keeps only in-frame clonotypes and omits some of them. The sample contains over 70,000 clones, around 94% of which appear only once. The sequences come from peripheral blood, collected in the third trimester of pregnancy. Receptors originate from a female donor with multiple sclerosis, enrolled in a pregnancy study. The CDR3 runs from the conserved cysteine through the conserved F or W. Fields, in order: CDR3 length, clone size, D gene, J gene, V gene, CDR3 protein, CDR3 DNA. A D gene is named only where the DNA matches it firmly. Part of the rows lack a size; the others show once, few, many or a class for expanded clones.

len: 15; abundance: .; d_gene: TRBD2; j_gene: TRBJ2-3; v_gene: TRBV14; CDR3aa: CASSQVAGATDTQYF; CDR3nt: TGTGCCAGCAGCCAAGTAGCGGGAGCCACAGATACGCAGTATTTT
len: 13; abundance: .; d_gene: .; j_gene: TRBJ2-7; v_gene: TRBV7-8; CDR3aa: CASSLFGSYEQYF; CDR3nt: TGTGCCAGCAGCTTGTTCGGTTCCTACGAGCAGTACTTC
len: 14; abundance: .; d_gene: .; j_gene: TRBJ2-5; v_gene: TRBV30; CDR3aa: CAWTTSGPQETQYF; CDR3nt: TGTGCCTGGACCACTAGTGGCCCTCAAGAGACCCAGTACTTC
len: 17; abundance: .; d_gene: TRBD2; j_gene: TRBJ2-3; v_gene: TRBV5-1; CDR3aa: CASSLFTSGRGADTQYF; CDR3nt: TGCGCCAGCAGCTTGTTTACTAGCGGGAGGGGCGCAGATACGCAGTATTTT
len: 13; abundance: .; d_gene: .; j_gene: TRBJ1-1; v_gene: TRBV29-1; CDR3aa: CSVYGGSNTEAFF; CDR3nt: TGCAGCGTCTACGGGGGATCGAACACTGAAGCTTTCTTT
len: 16; abundance: .; d_gene: TRBD2; j_gene: TRBJ2-5; v_gene: TRBV7-7; CDR3aa: CASSPPRTSGGSLQYF; CDR3nt: TGTGCCAGCAGCCCCCCCCGGACTAGCGGGGGGTCGTTGCAGTACTTC
len: 13; abundance: .; d_gene: .; j_gene: TRBJ2-7; v_gene: TRBV6-5; CDR3aa: CASGQGPRNEQYF; CDR3nt: TGTGCCAGCGGGCAGGGCCCTAGGAACGAGCAGTACTTC
len: 16; abundance: .; d_gene: TRBD2; j_gene: TRBJ2-1; v_gene: TRBV5-5; CDR3aa: CASSLPPASGRREQFF; CDR3nt: TGTGCCAGCAGCTTGCCTCCCGCTAGCGGGAGACGCGAGCAGTTCTTC
len: 14; abundance: .; d_gene: .; j_gene: TRBJ1-2; v_gene: TRBV11-2; CDR3aa: CASSPPPGGRGYTF; CDR3nt: TGTGCCAGCAGCCCACCCCCGGGGGGGAGGGGCTACACCTTC
len: 16; abundance: .; d_gene: TRBD2; j_gene: TRBJ2-1; v_gene: TRBV27; CDR3aa: CASRSPLADSYNEQFF; CDR3nt: TGTGCCAGCAGGTCCCCACTAGCGGACTCCTACAATGAGCAGTTCTTC
len: 15; abundance: .; d_gene: .; j_gene: TRBJ1-5; v_gene: TRBV15; CDR3aa: CATSRDSGTQQPQHF; CDR3nt: TGTGCCACCAGCAGAGACTCCGGGACACAGCAGCCCCAGCATTTT
len: 15; abundance: .; d_gene: TRBD1; j_gene: TRBJ2-2; v_gene: TRBV18; CDR3aa: CASSLVQGAPGELFF; CDR3nt: TGTGCCAGCTCACTCGTCCAGGGGGCGCCGGGGGAGCTGTTTTTT
len: 15; abundance: .; d_gene: .; j_gene: TRBJ2-1; v_gene: TRBV18; CDR3aa: CASSGIGRGSNEQFF; CDR3nt: TGTGCCAGCTCAGGGATTGGCCGAGGGAGCAATGAGCAGTTCTTC
len: 19; abundance: .; d_gene: .; j_gene: TRBJ2-2; v_gene: TRBV29-1; CDR3aa: CSVEDRGGRGTANTGELFF; CDR3nt: TGCAGCGTTGAAGATCGAGGGGGGAGGGGGACTGCGAACACCGGGGAGCTGTTTTTT
len: 13; abundance: .; d_gene: .; j_gene: TRBJ1-2; v_gene: TRBV28; CDR3aa: CASSLSGDYGYTF; CDR3nt: TGTGCCAGCAGTTTATCCGGGGATTATGGCTACACCTTC
len: 14; abundance: once; d_gene: .; j_gene: TRBJ1-5; v_gene: TRBV30; CDR3aa: CAWSVNSVPQPQHF; CDR3nt: TGTGCCTGGAGTGTAAATTCGGTTCCTCAGCCCCAGCATTTT
len: 16; abundance: .; d_gene: TRBD2; j_gene: TRBJ2-5; v_gene: TRBV4-1; CDR3aa: CASSLRLAGIQETQYF; CDR3nt: TGCGCCAGCAGCCTCCGACTAGCGGGGATACAAGAGACCCAGTACTTC
len: 13; abundance: .; d_gene: .; j_gene: TRBJ2-2; v_gene: TRBV11-3; CDR3aa: CASSLVPTGELFF; CDR3nt: TGTGCCAGCAGCTTAGTTCCAACTGGGGAGCTGTTTTTT
len: 14; abundance: .; d_gene: .; j_gene: TRBJ1-4; v_gene: TRBV27; CDR3aa: CASSPTATNEKLFF; CDR3nt: TGTGCCAGCAGTCCCACAGCAACTAATGAAAAACTGTTTTTT
len: 14; abundance: .; d_gene: TRBD1; j_gene: TRBJ2-7; v_gene: TRBV5-4; CDR3aa: CASSLENRGYEQYF; CDR3nt: TGTGCCAGCAGCTTGGAAAACAGGGGATACGAGCAGTACTTC